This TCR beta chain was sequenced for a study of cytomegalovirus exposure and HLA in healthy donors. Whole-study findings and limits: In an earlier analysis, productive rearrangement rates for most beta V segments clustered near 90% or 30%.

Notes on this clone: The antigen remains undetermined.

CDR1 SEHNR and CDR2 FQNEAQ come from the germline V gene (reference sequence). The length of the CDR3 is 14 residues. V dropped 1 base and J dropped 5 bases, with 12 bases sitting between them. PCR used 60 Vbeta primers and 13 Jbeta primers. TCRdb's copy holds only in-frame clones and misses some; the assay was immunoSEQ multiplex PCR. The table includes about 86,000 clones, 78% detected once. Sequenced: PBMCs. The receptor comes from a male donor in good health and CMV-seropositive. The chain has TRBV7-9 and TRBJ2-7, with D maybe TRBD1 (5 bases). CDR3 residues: CASSLVGALDEQYF. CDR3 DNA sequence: TGTGCCAGCAGCTTAGTAGGGGCGCTTGACGAGCAGTACTTC.